The next 2 T cell receptor beta chains were all read from a single sample in a study of cytomegalovirus exposure and HLA in healthy donors. Primers: 60 Vbeta forward and 13 Jbeta reverse. The method was immunoSEQ multiplex PCR; TCRdb's version includes in-frame clones alone and lacks a portion of them. The sample has over 200,000 clones; 75% are singletons. The sequenced sample consisted of PBMCs. The receptors stem from a woman younger than 45 in good health and CMV-seronegative.

The chain links TRBV10-2 to TRBJ1-2, with D perhaps TRBD1 (6 bases). Deletions cut 3 bases from V and 6 bases from J, with 14 bases between. This CDR3 comprises 14 residues. Germline V CDR1 and CDR2: WSHSY, SAAADI. CDR3 amino acids: CASSDMGGQDGYTF. The CDR3 bases are TGCGCCAGCAGTGATATGGGGGGGCAGGATGGCTACACCTTC.

This sequence joins TRBV2 and TRBJ2-1, with 7 bases that match TRBD2. V was pared by 7 bases and J by 8 bases, with 11 bases of the junction left unmatched. CDR1 and CDR2 (germline): SNHLY, FYNNEI. The CDR3 consists of 14 residues. The CDR3 protein is CASNYAGARDEQFF. In DNA form, the CDR3 reads TGTGCCAGCAATTATGCGGGAGCTAGGGATGAGCAGTTCTTC.